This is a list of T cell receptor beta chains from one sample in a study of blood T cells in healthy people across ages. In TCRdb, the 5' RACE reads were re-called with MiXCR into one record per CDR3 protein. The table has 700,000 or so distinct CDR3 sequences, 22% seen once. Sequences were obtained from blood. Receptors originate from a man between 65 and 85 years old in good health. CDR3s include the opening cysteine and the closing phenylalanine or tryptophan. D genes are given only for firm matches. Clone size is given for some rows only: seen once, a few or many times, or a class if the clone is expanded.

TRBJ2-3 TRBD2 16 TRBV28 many CASSLASGGSTDTQYF TGTGCCAGCAGTTTAGCTAGCGGGGGTAGCACAGATACGCAGTATTTT
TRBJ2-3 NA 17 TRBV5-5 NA CASSLGGPDTSTDTQYF TGTGCCAGCAGCTTGGGTGGACCAGATACTAGCACAGATACGCAGTATTTT
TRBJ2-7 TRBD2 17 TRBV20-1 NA CSAPGLAGGASSYEQYF TGCAGTGCTCCGGGACTAGCGGGGGGGGCCAGCTCCTACGAGCAGTACTTC
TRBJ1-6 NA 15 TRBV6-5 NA CASSLTRDTSSPLHF TGTGCCAGCAGTTTAACCCGGGACACAAGTTCACCCCTCCACTTT
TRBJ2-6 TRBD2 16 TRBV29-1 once CSVEERGDSGANVLTF TGCAGCGTTGAAGAACGGGGGGACTCTGGGGCCAACGTCCTGACTTTC
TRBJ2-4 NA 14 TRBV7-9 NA CASSLNVRVDIQYF TGTGCCAGCAGCTTAAATGTAAGGGTGGACATTCAGTACTTC
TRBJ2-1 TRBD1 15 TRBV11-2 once CASSSDQGAHNEQFF TGTGCCAGCAGCTCCGACCAGGGGGCGCATAATGAGCAGTTCTTC
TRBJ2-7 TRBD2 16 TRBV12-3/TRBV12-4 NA CASSTGLAGTGSEQYF TGTGCCAGCAGCACGGGACTAGCGGGGACGGGAAGCGAGCAGTACTTC
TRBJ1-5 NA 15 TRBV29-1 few CSVPGQSYSNQPQHF TGCAGCGTTCCAGGACAGAGTTATAGCAATCAGCCCCAGCATTTT
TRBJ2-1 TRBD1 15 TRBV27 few CASSSHGQGENEQFF TGTGCCAGCAGTTCACACGGACAGGGGGAAAATGAGCAGTTCTTC
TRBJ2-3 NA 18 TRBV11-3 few CASSPSLWGEPITDTQYF TGTGCCAGCAGCCCTAGTCTTTGGGGTGAGCCTATCACAGATACGCAGTATTTT
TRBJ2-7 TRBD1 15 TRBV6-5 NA CASSYSGQGIYEQYF TGTGCCAGCAGTTACTCGGGACAGGGAATCTACGAGCAGTACTTC
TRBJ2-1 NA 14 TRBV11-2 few CASRGWETYNEQFF TGTGCCAGTAGGGGGTGGGAAACCTACAATGAGCAGTTCTTC
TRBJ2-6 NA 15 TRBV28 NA CASRETGPGANVLTF TGTGCCAGCAGGGAGACAGGTCCCGGGGCCAACGTCCTGACTTTC
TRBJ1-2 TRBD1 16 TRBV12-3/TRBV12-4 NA CASSPGPRDRIYGYTF TGTGCCAGCAGTCCCGGCCCCAGGGACAGAATCTATGGCTACACCTTC
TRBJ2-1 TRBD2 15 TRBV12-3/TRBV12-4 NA CASSTTGTRYNEQFF TGTGCCAGCAGCACTACCGGGACTAGGTACAATGAGCAGTTCTTC
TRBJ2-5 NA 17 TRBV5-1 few CASSLVTSRGAQETQYF TGCGCCAGCAGCTTGGTCACTTCCAGGGGGGCTCAAGAGACCCAGTACTTC
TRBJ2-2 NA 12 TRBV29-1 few CSAIRSTGELFF TGCAGCGCCATACGGAGCACCGGGGAGCTGTTTTTT
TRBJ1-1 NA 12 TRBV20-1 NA CSATTGNAEAFF TGCAGTGCTACAACAGGGAATGCTGAAGCTTTCTTT
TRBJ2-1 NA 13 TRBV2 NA CASTQWGSNEQFF TGTGCCTCAACACAGTGGGGGAGTAATGAGCAGTTCTTC
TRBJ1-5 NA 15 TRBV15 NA CATSRERNSNQPQHF TGTGCCACCAGCAGAGAACGAAATAGCAATCAGCCCCAGCATTTT
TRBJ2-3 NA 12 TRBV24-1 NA CATSRGADTQYF TGTGCCACCAGTCGAGGGGCAGATACGCAGTATTTT
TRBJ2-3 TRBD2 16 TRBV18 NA CASSILAGALTDTQYF TGTGCCAGCTCAATCCTAGCGGGGGCCCTCACAGATACGCAGTATTTT
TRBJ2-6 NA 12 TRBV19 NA CASSSGANVPTF TGTGCCAGTAGTTCTGGGGCCAACGTCCCGACTTTC
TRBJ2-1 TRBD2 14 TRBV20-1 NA CSASPAGGRNEQFF TGCAGTGCTAGTCCAGCGGGGGGGCGAAATGAGCAGTTCTTC
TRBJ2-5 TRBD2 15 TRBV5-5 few CASSFSGGRQETQYF TGTGCCAGCAGCTTCTCTGGCGGGAGACAAGAGACCCAGTACTTC
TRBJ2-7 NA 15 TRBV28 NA CASSVGGQLSYEQYF TGTGCCAGCAGCGTAGGGGGTCAGCTCTCCTACGAGCAGTACTTC
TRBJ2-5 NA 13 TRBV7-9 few CASNSEVGETQYF TGTGCCAGCAACTCTGAGGTCGGAGAGACCCAGTACTTC
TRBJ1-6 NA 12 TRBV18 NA CASSLNRDSLHF TGTGCCAGCTCACTTAACAGGGACTCCCTCCACTTT
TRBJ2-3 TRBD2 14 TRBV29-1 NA CSVALAGDSDTQYF TGCAGCGTGGCACTAGCGGGGGATTCGGATACGCAGTATTTT
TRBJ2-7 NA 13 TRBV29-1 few CSVERGGPYEQYF TGCAGCGTTGAGAGGGGGGGCCCCTACGAGCAGTACTTC
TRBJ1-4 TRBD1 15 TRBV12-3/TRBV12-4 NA CASSSTGGMGEKLFF TGTGCCAGCAGTTCAACAGGGGGCATGGGTGAAAAACTGTTTTTT
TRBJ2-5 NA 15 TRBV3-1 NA CASSHVIAGQETQYF TGTGCCAGCAGCCACGTAATAGCGGGACAGGAGACCCAGTACTTC
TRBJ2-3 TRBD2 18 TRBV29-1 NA CSVEDLGLAAVSTDTQYF TGCAGCGTTGAAGATCTGGGACTAGCGGCCGTTAGCACAGATACGCAGTATTTT
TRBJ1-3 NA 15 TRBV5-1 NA CASSLAGVGGNTIYF TGCGCCAGCAGCTTGGCTGGGGTTGGCGGAAACACCATATATTTT